These T cell receptor beta chains were read from a single sample in a study of blood T cell repertoires in COVID-19. Sequencing used immunoSEQ multiplex PCR; TCRdb keeps in-frame clones, though not all of them. The table records about 82,000 clones, 80% of them present only once. Material: peripheral blood. The receptors derive from a woman aged 40 to 50 with active or convalescent COVID-19. CDR3s include the opening cysteine and the closing phenylalanine or tryptophan. A D gene is named only where the DNA matches it firmly. Size is omitted from some rows. Given values are once, few, many or a class for expanded clones.

TRBD1 | - | TRBJ1-2 | TRBV28 | TGTGCCAGCAGTACCCACAGGGGTCCTGGCGGCTATGGCTACACCTTC | CASSTHRGPGGYGYTF
- | - | TRBJ2-7 | TRBV28 | TGTGCCAGCAGTAGGGACGGGAGCTACGAGCAGTACTTC | CASSRDGSYEQYF
TRBD2 | - | TRBJ2-7 | TRBV7-2 | TGTGCCAGCAGTCTACGGCTTACTAGCGGGGGCTACGAGCAGTACTTC | CASSLRLTSGGYEQYF
- | - | TRBJ2-7 | TRBV7-8 | TGTGCCAGCAGCTCCCGACTCTCCACCTACGAGCAGTACTTC | CASSSRLSTYEQYF
- | - | TRBJ2-5 | TRBV6-2/TRBV6-3 | TGTGCCAGCAGTTACGCCTTTGGCGAGACCCAGTACTTC | CASSYAFGETQYF
TRBD1 | - | TRBJ1-3 | TRBV28 | TGTGCCACCGGACAGGGCGTTGGAAACACCATATATTTT | CATGQGVGNTIYF
- | - | TRBJ2-5 | TRBV27 | TGTGCCAGCAGTCCGATTGGTGGCGGAGAAGAGACCCAGTACTTC | CASSPIGGGEETQYF
- | - | TRBJ2-1 | TRBV5-1 | TGCGCCAGCAGCCAAGGGGAATACAATGAGCAGTTCTTC | CASSQGEYNEQFF
TRBD2 | - | TRBJ2-3 | TRBV5-1 | TGCGCCAGCAGCTTCGGGACTAGCGGATGGGGTGCAGATACGCAGTATTTT | CASSFGTSGWGADTQYF
TRBD1 | - | TRBJ2-1 | TRBV5-1 | TGCGCCAGCGGTCCGGGACAGGGGGCAATTTTAGGTGAGCAGTTCTTC | CASGPGQGAILGEQFF
TRBD1 | - | TRBJ2-2 | TRBV29-1 | TGCAGCGTTGGGACAGGTGTTTACGCCGGGGAGCTGTTTTTT | CSVGTGVYAGELFF
- | - | TRBJ2-1 | TRBV13 | TGTGCCAGCAGCTTAGTGGGGGCTTCGGCCAATGAGCAGTTCTTC | CASSLVGASANEQFF
TRBD1 | - | TRBJ1-5 | TRBV4-1 | TGCGCCAGCAGCCCCGGGACAGGGAATCGCGGGGGCTATCAGCCCCAGCATTTT | CASSPGTGNRGGYQPQHF
- | once | TRBJ2-3 | TRBV6-2/TRBV6-3 | TGTGCCAGCAGTTACATTAGTTTCACAGATACGCAGTATTTT | CASSYISFTDTQYF
- | - | TRBJ2-2 | TRBV30 | TGTGCCTGGAGTCCGGGGGATCTCACCGGGGAGCTGTTTTTT | CAWSPGDLTGELFF
- | - | TRBJ2-1 | TRBV7-9 | TGTGCCAGCAGCTTGACGGGGTTTTTCAATGAGCAGTTCTTC | CASSLTGFFNEQFF
- | - | TRBJ2-5 | TRBV6-5 | TGTGCCAGCAGTTCCCGAGACAGGAGAGAGACCCAGTACTTC | CASSSRDRRETQYF
TRBD1 | - | TRBJ1-4 | TRBV6-5 | TGTGCCAGCAGCCGACAGGGGGCAACTAATGAAAAACTGTTTTTT | CASSRQGATNEKLFF
- | - | TRBJ1-3 | TRBV19 | TGTGCCAGTAGTATGGCACCTGGAAACACCATATATTTT | CASSMAPGNTIYF
- | once | TRBJ1-2 | TRBV10-3 | TGTGCCATCAGGACGACAGACTACACCTTC | CAIRTTDYTF
- | - | TRBJ1-5 | TRBV19 | TGTGCCAGTAGTTCCCTTCCGGGTAACAATCAGCCCCAGCATTTT | CASSSLPGNNQPQHF
TRBD1 | - | TRBJ1-1 | TRBV2 | TGTGCCAGCAGTGAAACGCTACAGGGACAGAGAGAGAACACTGAAGCTTTCTTT | CASSETLQGQRENTEAFF
- | - | TRBJ1-5 | TRBV7-8 | TGTGCCAGCAGCTTAGGATGGGACTATCAGAATCAGCCCCAGCATTTT | CASSLGWDYQNQPQHF
TRBD1 | - | TRBJ2-6 | TRBV28 | TGTGCCAGCAGGAGAGCAGGGGGCCTGAGCTCTGGGGCCAACGTCCTGACTTTC | CASRRAGGLSSGANVLTF
- | - | TRBJ1-4 | TRBV6-6 | TGTGCCAGCAGTCGCCTACGCCTACAGGGATCGGGGGAAAAACTGTTTTTT | CASSRLRLQGSGEKLFF
TRBD2 | - | TRBJ2-2 | TRBV10-3 | TGTGCCATCAGTGCCGGGACTAGCGGGAACACCGGGGAGCTGTTTTTT | CAISAGTSGNTGELFF
TRBD1 | - | TRBJ2-7 | TRBV12-3/TRBV12-4 | TGTGCCAGCAGTTTGACAGGGAGATACGAGCAGTACTTC | CASSLTGRYEQYF
- | once | TRBJ2-2 | TRBV7-9 | TGTGCCAGCAGCTTAAAAGGACTAACCCCCGGGGAGCTGTTTTTT | CASSLKGLTPGELFF
TRBD1 | - | TRBJ1-1 | TRBV7-2 | TGTGCCAGCAGCTTAGGCGGGGGACAGGGGCTGAACACTGAAGCTTTCTTT | CASSLGGGQGLNTEAFF
- | - | TRBJ2-3 | TRBV24-1 | TGTGCCACCAGTGATTTAGTCGGGGGAAGCACAGATACGCAGTATTTT | CATSDLVGGSTDTQYF
TRBD1 | - | TRBJ1-4 | TRBV28 | TGTGCCAGCAGTTTTGCCCCCGGGACAGGGGGGGAAAAACTGTTTTTT | CASSFAPGTGGEKLFF
- | once | TRBJ2-5 | TRBV7-2 | TGTGCCAGCAGCTTAGCGGGACCAGGGGCCCAGTACTTC | CASSLAGPGAQYF
- | - | TRBJ2-5 | TRBV3-1/TRBV3-2 | TGTGCCAGCAGCCAAGGAGGAACTGAGACCCAGTACTTC | CASSQGGTETQYF
TRBD1 | - | TRBJ2-3 | TRBV6-6 | TGTGCCAGCAGTTACTCCAGGGGGCCCACAGATACGCAGTATTTT | CASSYSRGPTDTQYF
- | - | TRBJ2-1 | TRBV19 | TGTGCCAGTAGTATTTGGGGGGTCTCCTACAATGAGCAGTTCTTC | CASSIWGVSYNEQFF
TRBD1 | few | TRBJ1-2 | TRBV29-1 | TGCAGCGTCCCCGACAGGGAAGACTATGGCTACACCTTC | CSVPDREDYGYTF
TRBD2 | - | TRBJ2-5 | TRBV5-1 | TGCGCCAGTACGGGAGGGAGTCTTGAGACCCAGTACTTC | CASTGGSLETQYF
TRBD1 | - | TRBJ1-1 | TRBV13 | TGTGCCAGCAGCTACATTACAGGGGACGCTTTCTTT | CASSYITGDAFF
- | - | TRBJ1-5 | TRBV28 | TGTGCCAGCAGTTTTGAATTTGGCAGGAGCAATCAGCCCCAGCATTTT | CASSFEFGRSNQPQHF
TRBD2 | - | TRBJ2-3 | TRBV11-3 | TGTGCCAGCAGCGAACATAGCGGGGGGGCGACAGATACGCAGTATTTT | CASSEHSGGATDTQYF
TRBD1 | - | TRBJ2-2 | TRBV14 | TGTGCCAGCAGCGACAGGGTGAACACCGGGGAGCTGTTTTTT | CASSDRVNTGELFF
- | once | TRBJ2-3 | TRBV7-9 | TGTGCCAGCAGCTTAGGAGGGTCCGGGACAGATACGCAGTATTTT | CASSLGGSGTDTQYF
- | - | TRBJ2-3 | TRBV4-1 | TGCGCCAGCAGCCACGAGCAGGGGCCCACAGATACGCAGTATTTT | CASSHEQGPTDTQYF
TRBD1 | - | TRBJ2-2 | TRBV5-1 | TGCGCCAGCAGCTTGGCGACAGGGCCCGGGGAGCTGTTTTTT | CASSLATGPGELFF
TRBD1 | - | TRBJ2-3 | TRBV11-3 | TGTGCCAGCAGCTTAGCCGGACAGGGTACAGATACGCAGTATTTT | CASSLAGQGTDTQYF
TRBD1 | - | TRBJ2-2 | TRBV15 | TGTGCCACCAGCCCACAGGGGGTTCGCACCGGGGAGCTGTTTTTT | CATSPQGVRTGELFF
- | - | TRBJ1-2 | TRBV30 | TGTGCCTGGACACGGTCAGGGAATTTCGGCTACACCTTC | CAWTRSGNFGYTF